This TCR beta chain derives from a study of T cells in Graves' hyperthyroidism and ophthalmopathy. Findings and limits, study-wide: By a 13 V-J model, ophthalmopathy was set apart from stable hyperthyroidism.

The CDR3 totals 16 residues. V shed 5 bases and J shed 0 bases, with 11 bases lying between them. CDR1 is PRHDT, CDR2 FYEKMQ, per germline (reference sequence). It was RNA transcripts that yielded the amplified TCR beta CDR3 regions. An initial round of RT-PCR targeting the TCR CDR3 relied on the HTBI primer set. Each CDR3 protein is one row after TCRdb ran MiXCR on the multiplex PCR reads. Among roughly 420,000 distinct CDR3 sequences listed, 15% to 18% were seen once. Exclusion of a patient resulted from uncontrolled infection, other autoimmune disease, pregnancy or lactation. Cells are PBMCs isolated from roughly 9.3 ml of fresh blood. Ten or more counts support this clonotype. Its target is not known.

V gene TRBV13 combines with J gene TRBJ2-6, with D tentatively TRBD2 (5 bases). The source is a woman in her late teens or twenties with Graves' hyperthyroidism. The sequenced material came from blood. The CDR3 protein is CASSERGNSGANVLTF. The DNA for the CDR3 is TGTGCCAGCAGCGAGCGAGGGAACTCTGGGGCCAACGTCCTGACTTTC.